This T cell receptor beta chain was sequenced during a study of cytomegalovirus exposure and HLA in healthy donors. Assay: immunoSEQ multiplex PCR; the TCRdb copy retains only in-frame clones and omits some. The repertoire includes roughly 140,000 clones, roughly nine tenths of them detected once, and 0.6% to 0.8% sits in the top ten. V lost 3 bases and J lost 6, with 12 bases in between. CDR1 and CDR2 (germline): GTSNPN, SVGIG (reference sequence). The CDR3 consists of 13 residues. This clone was detected only once. The sample taken for sequencing was PBMCs. The TCR was taken from a young man in good health and CMV-seronegative. V and J are TRBV30 and TRBJ2-1; tentatively, D is TRBD2 (6 bases). The CDR3 DNA is TGTGCCTGGAGCGCGGGACCCCCCAATGAGCAGTTCTTC. It codes for CAWSAGPPNEQFF.